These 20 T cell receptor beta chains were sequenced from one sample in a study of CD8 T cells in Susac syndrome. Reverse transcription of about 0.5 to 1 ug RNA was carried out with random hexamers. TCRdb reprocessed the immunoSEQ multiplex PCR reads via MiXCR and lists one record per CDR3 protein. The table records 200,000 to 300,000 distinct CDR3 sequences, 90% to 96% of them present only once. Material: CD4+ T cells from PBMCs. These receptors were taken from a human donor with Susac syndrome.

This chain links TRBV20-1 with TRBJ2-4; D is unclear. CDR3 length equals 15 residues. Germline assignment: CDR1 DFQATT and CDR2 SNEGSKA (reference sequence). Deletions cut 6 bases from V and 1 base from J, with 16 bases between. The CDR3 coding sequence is TGCAGTGCGGCGTGGGCCTCCACGGCCAAAAACATTCAGTACTTC. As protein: CSAAWASTAKNIQYF.

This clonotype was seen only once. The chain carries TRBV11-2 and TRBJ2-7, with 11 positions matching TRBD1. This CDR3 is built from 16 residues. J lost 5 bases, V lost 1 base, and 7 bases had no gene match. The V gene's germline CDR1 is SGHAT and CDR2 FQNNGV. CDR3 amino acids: CASSLGAGTGGNEQYF. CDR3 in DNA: TGTGCCAGCAGCTTAGGGGCCGGGACAGGGGGGAACGAGCAGTACTTC.

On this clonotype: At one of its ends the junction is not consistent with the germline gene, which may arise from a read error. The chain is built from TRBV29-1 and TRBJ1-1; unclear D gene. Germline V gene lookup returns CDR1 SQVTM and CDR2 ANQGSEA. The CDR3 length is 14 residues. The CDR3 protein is CSVVVRGLNTKAFF. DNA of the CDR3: TGCAGCGTTGTAGTTCGGGGTTTGAACACTAAAGCTTTCTTT.

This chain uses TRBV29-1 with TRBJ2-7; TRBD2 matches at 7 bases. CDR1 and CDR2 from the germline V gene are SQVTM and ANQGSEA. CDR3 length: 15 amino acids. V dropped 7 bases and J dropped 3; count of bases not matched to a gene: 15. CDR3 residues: CSGTTTGTTNYEQYF. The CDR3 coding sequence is TGCAGCGGTACCACCACCGGGACTACCAACTACGAGCAGTACTTC.

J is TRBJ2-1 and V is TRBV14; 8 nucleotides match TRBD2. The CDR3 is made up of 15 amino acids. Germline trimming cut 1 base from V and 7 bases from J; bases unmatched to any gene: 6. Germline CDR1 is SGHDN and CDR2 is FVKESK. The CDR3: CASSQVIGLANEQFF. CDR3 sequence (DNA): TGTGCCAGCAGCCAAGTGATAGGACTAGCAAATGAGCAGTTCTTC. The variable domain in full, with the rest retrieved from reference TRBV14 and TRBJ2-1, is EAGVTQFPSHSVIEKGQTVTLRCDPISGHDNLYWYRRVMGKEIKFLLHFVKESKQDESGMPNNRFLAERTGGTYSTLKVQPAELEDSGVYFCASSQVIGLANEQFFGPGTRLTVL.

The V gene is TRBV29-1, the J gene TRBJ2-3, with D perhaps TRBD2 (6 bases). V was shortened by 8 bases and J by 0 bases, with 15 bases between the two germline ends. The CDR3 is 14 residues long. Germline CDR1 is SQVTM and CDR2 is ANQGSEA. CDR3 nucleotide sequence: TGCAGCTCCTACGGGACTCCTAGCACAGATACGCAGTATTTT. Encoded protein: CSSYGTPSTDTQYF.

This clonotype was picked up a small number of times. The CDR3 region has the DNA TGTGCCTGGAGTGTCGGGCGGGGTCAGCCCCAGCATTTT. Translating gives CAWSVGRGQPQHF. The gene calls are TRBV30 and TRBJ1-5; no reliable D call. The CDR3 is 13 residues long. Trimming took 0 bases from V and 6 from J, leaving 9 bases between them. Germline values: CDR1 GTSNPN, CDR2 SVGIG (reference sequence).

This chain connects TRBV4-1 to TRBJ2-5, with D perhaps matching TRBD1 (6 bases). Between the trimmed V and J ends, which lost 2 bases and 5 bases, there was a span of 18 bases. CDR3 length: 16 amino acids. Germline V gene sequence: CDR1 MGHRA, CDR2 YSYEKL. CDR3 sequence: CASSQLDSGTWETQYF. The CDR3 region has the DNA TGCGCCAGCAGCCAACTAGATTCCGGGACATGGGAGACCCAGTACTTC.

CDR3 nucleotide sequence: TGTGCCAGCACCTCGGGACAGCGAACCTACGAGCAGTACTTC. Amino acids: CASTSGQRTYEQYF. The rearrangement links TRBV28 to TRBJ2-7; TRBD1 agrees at 7 bases. The germline CDR1 and CDR2 sequences are MDHEN and SYDVKM. The J segment lost 2 bases and the V segment lost 7 bases, leaving 8 bases of the junction unmatched. The CDR3 has 14 residues.

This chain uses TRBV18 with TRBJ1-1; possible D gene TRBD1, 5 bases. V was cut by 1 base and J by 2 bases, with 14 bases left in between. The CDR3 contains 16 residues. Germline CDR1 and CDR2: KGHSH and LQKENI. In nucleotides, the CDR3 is TGTGCCAGCTCACCACTTGGCAGGGCGGTTAACACTGAAGCTTTCTTT. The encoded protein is CASSPLGRAVNTEAFF.

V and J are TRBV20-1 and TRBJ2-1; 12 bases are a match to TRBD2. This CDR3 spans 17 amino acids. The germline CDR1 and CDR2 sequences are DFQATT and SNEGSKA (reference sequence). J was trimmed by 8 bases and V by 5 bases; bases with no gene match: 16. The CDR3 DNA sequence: TGCAGTGCTTCATCGACTAGCGGGAGATCCTTAGTCGATGAGCAGTTCTTC. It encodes CSASSTSGRSLVDEQFF.

The CDR3 loop is CSGERLGETQYF. The CDR3 DNA reads as TGCAGCGGGGAAAGACTTGGGGAGACCCAGTACTTC. The chain is built from TRBV29-1 and TRBJ2-5, with unresolved D. The CDR3 contains 12 residues. Deletions cut 7 bases from V and 5 bases from J, with 14 bases between. Germline V gene sequence: CDR1 SQVTM, CDR2 ANQGSEA.

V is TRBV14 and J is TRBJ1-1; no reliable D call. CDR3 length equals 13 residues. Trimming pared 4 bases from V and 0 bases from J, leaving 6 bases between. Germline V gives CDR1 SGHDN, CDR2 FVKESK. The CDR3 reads CASSPHLNTEAFF. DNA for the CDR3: TGTGCCAGCAGCCCACACCTGAACACTGAAGCTTTCTTT.

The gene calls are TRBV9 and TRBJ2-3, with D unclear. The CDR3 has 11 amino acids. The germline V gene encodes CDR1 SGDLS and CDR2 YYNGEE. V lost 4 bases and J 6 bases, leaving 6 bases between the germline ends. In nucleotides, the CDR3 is TGTGCCAGCAGCATTGAGGATACGCAGTATTTT. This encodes CASSIEDTQYF.

CDR3 coding DNA: TGTGCCAGCAGCTTGGCGGGACTGGGCCACAATGAGCAGTTCTTC. It codes for CASSLAGLGHNEQFF. V gene TRBV5-4 combines with J gene TRBJ2-1; D perhaps matches TRBD2 (6 bases). Germline values: CDR1 SGHNT, CDR2 YYREEE (reference sequence). Between the trimmed V and J ends, which lost 0 bases and 5 bases, there was a span of 12 bases. The CDR3 spans 15 residues.

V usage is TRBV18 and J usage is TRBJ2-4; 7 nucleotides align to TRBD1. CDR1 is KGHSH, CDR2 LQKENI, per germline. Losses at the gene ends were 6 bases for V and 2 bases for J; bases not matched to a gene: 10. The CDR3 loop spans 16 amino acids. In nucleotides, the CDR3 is TGTGCCAGCTCGCCGCCGGGACAGACTTCCAAAAACATTCAGTACTTC. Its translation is CASSPPGQTSKNIQYF. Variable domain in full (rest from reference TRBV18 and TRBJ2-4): NAGVMQNPRHLVRRRGQEARLRCSPMKGHSHVYWYRQLPEEGLKFMVYLQKENIIDESGMPKERFSAEFPKEGPSILRIQQVVRGDSAAYFCASSPPGQTSKNIQYFGAGTRLSVL.

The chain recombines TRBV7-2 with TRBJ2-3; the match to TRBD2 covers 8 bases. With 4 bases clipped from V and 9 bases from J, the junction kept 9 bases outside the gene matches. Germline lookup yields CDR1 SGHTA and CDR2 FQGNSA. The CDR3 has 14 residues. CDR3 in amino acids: CASSSREAGGTQYF. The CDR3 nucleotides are TGTGCCAGCAGCTCGCGGGAGGCCGGCGGGACGCAGTATTTT.

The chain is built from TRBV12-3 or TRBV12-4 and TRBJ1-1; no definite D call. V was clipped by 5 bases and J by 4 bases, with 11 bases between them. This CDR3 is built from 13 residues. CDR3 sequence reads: CASSTIKSTEAFF. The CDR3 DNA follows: TGTGCCAGCAGTACAATAAAGTCCACTGAAGCTTTCTTT.

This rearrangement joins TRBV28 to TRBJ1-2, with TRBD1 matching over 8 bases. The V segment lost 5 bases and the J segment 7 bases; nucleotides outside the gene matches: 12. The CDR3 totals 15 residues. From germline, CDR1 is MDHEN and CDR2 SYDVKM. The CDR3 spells CASSVLSGGMGGYTF. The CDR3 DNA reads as TGTGCCAGCAGTGTCCTTTCAGGGGGCATGGGTGGCTACACCTTC.

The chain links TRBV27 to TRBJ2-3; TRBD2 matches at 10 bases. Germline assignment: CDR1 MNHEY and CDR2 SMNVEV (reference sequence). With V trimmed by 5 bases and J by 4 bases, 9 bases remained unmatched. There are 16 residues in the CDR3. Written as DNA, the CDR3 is TGTGCCAGCAGTAGACTAGCGGGCAGGGGGGCAGATACGCAGTATTTT. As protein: CASSRLAGRGADTQYF.